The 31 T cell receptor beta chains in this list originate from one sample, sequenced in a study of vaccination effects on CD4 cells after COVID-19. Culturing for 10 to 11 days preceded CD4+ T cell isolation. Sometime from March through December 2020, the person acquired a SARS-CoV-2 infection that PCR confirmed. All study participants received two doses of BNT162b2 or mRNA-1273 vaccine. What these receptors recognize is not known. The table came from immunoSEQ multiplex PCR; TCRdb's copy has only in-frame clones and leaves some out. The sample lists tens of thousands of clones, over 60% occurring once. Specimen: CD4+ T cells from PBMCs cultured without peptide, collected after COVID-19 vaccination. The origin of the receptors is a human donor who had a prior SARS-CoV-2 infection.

The CDR3 here is CATSDPGETEAFF. CDR3 bases: TGTGCCACCAGTGACCCAGGGGAGACTGAAGCTTTCTTT. The V call is TRBV24-1, the J call TRBJ1-1; tentative D call: TRBD1 (6 bases). This CDR3 spans 13 amino acids. Germline V lookup: CDR1 KGHDR, CDR2 SFDVKD. V shed 4 bases and J shed 5 bases, with 10 bases lying between them.

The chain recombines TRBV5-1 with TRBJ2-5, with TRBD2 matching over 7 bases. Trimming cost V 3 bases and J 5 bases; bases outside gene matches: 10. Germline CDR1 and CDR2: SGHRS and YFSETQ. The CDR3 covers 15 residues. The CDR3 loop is CASSSERGSGETQYF. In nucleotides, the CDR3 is TGCGCCAGCAGCTCGGAGCGGGGAAGTGGGGAGACCCAGTACTTC.

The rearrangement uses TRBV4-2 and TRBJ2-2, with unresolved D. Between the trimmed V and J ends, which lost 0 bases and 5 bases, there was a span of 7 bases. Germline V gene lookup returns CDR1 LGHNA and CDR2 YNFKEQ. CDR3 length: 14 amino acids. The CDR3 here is CASSQDGWTGELFF. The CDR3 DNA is TGTGCCAGCAGCCAAGATGGTTGGACCGGGGAGCTGTTTTTT.

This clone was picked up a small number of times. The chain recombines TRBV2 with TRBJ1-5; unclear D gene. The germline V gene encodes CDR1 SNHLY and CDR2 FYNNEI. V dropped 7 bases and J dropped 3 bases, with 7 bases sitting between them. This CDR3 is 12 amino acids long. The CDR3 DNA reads TGTGCCAGCATGATGAACAATCAGCCCCAGCATTTT. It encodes CASMMNNQPQHF.

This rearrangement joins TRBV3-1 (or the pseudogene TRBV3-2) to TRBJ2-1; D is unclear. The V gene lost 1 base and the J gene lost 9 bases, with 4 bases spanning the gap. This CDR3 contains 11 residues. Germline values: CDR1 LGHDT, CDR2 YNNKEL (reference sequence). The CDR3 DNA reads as TGTGCCAGCAGCCAAGCTAGTGAGCAGTTCTTC. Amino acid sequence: CASSQASEQFF.

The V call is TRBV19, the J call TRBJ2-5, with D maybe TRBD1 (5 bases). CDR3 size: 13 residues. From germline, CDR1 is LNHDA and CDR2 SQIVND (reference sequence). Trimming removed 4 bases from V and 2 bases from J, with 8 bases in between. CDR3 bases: TGTGCCAGTAGTAGGCCAGGGCAAGAGACCCAGTACTTC. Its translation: CASSRPGQETQYF.

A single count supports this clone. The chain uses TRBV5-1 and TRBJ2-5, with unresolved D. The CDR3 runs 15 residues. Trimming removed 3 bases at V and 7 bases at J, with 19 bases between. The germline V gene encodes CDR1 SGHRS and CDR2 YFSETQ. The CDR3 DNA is TGCGCCAGCAGCTATACGCTTTCGGGTCCCTGGACCCAGTACTTC. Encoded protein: CASSYTLSGPWTQYF.

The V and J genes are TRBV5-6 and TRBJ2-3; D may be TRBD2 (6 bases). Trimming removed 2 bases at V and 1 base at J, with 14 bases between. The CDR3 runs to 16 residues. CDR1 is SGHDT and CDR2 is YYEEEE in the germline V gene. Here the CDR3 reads CASSFNPGGGTDTQYF. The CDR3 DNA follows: TGTGCCAGCAGCTTTAACCCCGGAGGGGGCACAGATACGCAGTATTTT.

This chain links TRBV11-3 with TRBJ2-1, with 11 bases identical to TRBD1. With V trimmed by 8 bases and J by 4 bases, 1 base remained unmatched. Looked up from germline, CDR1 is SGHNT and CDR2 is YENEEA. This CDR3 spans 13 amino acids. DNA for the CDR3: TGTGCCAGCGGGACAGGGGGATACAATGAGCAGTTCTTC. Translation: CASGTGGYNEQFF.

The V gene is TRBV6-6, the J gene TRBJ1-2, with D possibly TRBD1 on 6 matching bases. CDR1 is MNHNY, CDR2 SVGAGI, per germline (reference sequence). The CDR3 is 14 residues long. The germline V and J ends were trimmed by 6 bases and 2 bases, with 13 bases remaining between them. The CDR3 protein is CASSPRQANYGYTF. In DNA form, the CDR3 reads TGTGCCAGCAGCCCAAGACAGGCCAACTATGGCTACACCTTC.

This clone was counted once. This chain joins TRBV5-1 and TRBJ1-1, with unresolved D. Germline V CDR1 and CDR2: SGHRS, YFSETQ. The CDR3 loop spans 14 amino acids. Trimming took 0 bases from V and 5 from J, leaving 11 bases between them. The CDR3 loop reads CASSLEAGGTEAFF. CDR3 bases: TGCGCCAGCAGCTTGGAGGCGGGTGGGACTGAAGCTTTCTTT. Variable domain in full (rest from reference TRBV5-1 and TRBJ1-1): KAGVTQTPRYLIKTRGQQVTLSCSPISGHRSVSWYQQTPGQGLQFLFEYFSETQRNKGNFPGRFSGRQFSNSRSEMNVSTLELGDSALYLCASSLEAGGTEAFFGQGTRLTVV.

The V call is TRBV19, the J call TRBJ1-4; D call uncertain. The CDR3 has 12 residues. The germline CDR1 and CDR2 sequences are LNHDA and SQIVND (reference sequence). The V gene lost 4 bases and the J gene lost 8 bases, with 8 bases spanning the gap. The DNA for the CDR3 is TGTGCCAGTAGTAAGGGTCCCGAAAAACTGTTTTTT. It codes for CASSKGPEKLFF.

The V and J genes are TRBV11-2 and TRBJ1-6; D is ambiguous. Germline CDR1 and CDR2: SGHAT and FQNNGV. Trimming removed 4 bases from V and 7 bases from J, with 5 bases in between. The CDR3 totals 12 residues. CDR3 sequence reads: CASSWVNSPLHF. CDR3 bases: TGTGCCAGCAGCTGGGTAAATTCACCCCTCCACTTT.

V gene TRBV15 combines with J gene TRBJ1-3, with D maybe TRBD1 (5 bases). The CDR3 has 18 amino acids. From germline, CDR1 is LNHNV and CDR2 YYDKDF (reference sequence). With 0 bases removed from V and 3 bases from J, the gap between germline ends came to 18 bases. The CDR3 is CATSRDPAGPGDGNTIYF. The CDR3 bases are TGTGCCACCAGCAGAGATCCGGCGGGGCCGGGGGATGGAAACACCATATATTTT.

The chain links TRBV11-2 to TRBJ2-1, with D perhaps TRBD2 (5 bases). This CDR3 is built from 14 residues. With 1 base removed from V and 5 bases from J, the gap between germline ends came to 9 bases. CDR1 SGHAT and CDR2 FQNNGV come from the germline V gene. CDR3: CASSLGLINNEQFF. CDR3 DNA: TGTGCCAGCAGCTTAGGACTAATCAACAATGAGCAGTTCTTC.

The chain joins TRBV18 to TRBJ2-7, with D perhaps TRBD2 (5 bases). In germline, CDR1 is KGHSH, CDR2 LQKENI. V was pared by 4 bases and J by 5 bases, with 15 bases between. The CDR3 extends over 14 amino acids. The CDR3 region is CASSRDGGGNEQYF. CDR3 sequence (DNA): TGTGCCAGCTCACGTGACGGAGGCGGAAACGAGCAGTACTTC. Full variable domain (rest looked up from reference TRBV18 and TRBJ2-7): NAGVMQNPRHLVRRRGQEARLRCSPMKGHSHVYWYRQLPEEGLKFMVYLQKENIIDESGMPKERFSAEFPKEGPSILRIQQVVRGDSAAYFCASSRDGGGNEQYFGPGTRLTVT.

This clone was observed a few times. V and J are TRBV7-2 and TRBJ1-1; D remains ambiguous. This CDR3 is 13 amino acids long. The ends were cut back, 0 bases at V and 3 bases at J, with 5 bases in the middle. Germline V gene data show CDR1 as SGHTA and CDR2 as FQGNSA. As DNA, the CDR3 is TGTGCCAGCAGCTTAGCGCTGGACACTGAAGCTTTCTTT. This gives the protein CASSLALDTEAFF.

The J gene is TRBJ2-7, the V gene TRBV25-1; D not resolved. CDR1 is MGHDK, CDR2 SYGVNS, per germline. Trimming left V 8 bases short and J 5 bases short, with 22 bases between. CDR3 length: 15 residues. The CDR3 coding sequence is TGTGCCAGCCAAGAGGCTCTGGGGTTCCAAGACGAGCAGTACTTC. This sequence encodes CASQEALGFQDEQYF.

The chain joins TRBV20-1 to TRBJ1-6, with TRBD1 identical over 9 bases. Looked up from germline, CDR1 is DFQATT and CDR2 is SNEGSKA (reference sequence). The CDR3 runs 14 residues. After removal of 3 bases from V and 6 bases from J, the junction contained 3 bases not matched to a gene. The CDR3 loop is CSASRDRVNSPLHF. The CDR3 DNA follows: TGCAGTGCTAGTAGGGACAGGGTTAATTCACCCCTCCACTTT.

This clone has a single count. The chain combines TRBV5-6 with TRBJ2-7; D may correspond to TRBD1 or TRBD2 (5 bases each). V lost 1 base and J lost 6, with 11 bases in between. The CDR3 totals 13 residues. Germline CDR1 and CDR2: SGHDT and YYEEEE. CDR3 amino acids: CASSLNQGPEQYF. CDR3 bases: TGTGCCAGCAGCTTGAACCAGGGACCCGAGCAGTACTTC.

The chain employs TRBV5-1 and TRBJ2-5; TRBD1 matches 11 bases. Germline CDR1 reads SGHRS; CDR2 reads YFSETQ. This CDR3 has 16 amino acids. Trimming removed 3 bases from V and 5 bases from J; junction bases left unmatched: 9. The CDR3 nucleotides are TGCGCCAGCAGCTCGGACAGGGGGCCGGGGCAGGAGACCCAGTACTTC. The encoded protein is CASSSDRGPGQETQYF.

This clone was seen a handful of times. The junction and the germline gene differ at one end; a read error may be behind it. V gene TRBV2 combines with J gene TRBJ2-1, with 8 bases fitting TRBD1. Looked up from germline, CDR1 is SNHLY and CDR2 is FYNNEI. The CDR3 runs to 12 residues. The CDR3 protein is CASSDDRGRSLF. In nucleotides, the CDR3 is TGTGCCAGCAGTGATGACAGGGGCCGGAGTCTCTTC.

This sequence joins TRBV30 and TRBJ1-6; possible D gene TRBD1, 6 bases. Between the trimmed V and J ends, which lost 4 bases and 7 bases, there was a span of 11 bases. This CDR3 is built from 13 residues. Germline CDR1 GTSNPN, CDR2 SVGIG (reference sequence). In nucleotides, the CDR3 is TGTGCCTGGACGGGACACGGGAATTCACCCCTCCACTTT. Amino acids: CAWTGHGNSPLHF.

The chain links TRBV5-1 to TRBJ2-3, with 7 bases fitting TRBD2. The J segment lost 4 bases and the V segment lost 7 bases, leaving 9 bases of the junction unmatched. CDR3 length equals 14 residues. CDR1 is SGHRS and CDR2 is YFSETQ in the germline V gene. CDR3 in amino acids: CASSPGRESDTQYF. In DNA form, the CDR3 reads TGCGCCAGCTCCCCTGGGCGGGAGTCAGATACGCAGTATTTT. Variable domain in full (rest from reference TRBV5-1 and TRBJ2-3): KAGVTQTPRYLIKTRGQQVTLSCSPISGHRSVSWYQQTPGQGLQFLFEYFSETQRNKGNFPGRFSGRQFSNSRSEMNVSTLELGDSALYLCASSPGRESDTQYFGPGTRLTVL.

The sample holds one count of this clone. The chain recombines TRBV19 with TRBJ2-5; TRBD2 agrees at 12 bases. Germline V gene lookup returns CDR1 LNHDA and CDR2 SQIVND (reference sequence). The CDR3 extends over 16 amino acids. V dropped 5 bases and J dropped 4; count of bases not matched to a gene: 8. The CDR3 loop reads CASSVWTSGAGETQYF. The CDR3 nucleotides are TGTGCCAGTAGTGTCTGGACTAGCGGGGCGGGAGAGACCCAGTACTTC.

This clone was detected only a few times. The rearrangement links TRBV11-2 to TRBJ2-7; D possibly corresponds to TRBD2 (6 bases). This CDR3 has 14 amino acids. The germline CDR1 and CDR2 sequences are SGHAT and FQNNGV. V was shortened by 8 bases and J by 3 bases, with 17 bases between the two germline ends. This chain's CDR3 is CASGWTKSGYEQYF. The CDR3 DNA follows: TGTGCCAGCGGATGGACTAAATCGGGCTACGAGCAGTACTTC.

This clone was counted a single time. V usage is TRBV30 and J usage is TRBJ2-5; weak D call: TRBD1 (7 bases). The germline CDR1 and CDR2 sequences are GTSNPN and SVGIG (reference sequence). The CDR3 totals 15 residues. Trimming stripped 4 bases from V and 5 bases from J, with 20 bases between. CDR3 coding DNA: TGTGCCTGGACGAGGGGCAGGGGGGTATTGGAGACCCAGTACTTC. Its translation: CAWTRGRGVLETQYF.

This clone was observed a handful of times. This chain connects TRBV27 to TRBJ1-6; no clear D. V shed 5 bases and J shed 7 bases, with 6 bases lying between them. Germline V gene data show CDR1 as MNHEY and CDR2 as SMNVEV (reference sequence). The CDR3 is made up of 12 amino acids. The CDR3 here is CASSQENSPLHF. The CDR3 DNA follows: TGTGCCAGCAGTCAAGAAAATTCACCCCTCCACTTT.

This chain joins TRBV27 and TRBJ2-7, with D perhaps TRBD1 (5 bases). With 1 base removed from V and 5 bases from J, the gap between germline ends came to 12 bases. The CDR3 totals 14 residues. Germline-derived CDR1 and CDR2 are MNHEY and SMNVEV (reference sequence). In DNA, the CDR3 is TGTGCCAGCAGTTTATTATCAGGGTCGGACGAGCAGTACTTC. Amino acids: CASSLLSGSDEQYF.

The CDR3 loop is CASSIGVLAGGEEPQHF. Here the CDR3 DNA reads TGTGCCAGTAGTATAGGGGTCCTGGCAGGGGGCGAGGAGCCCCAGCATTTT. The gene calls are TRBV19 and TRBJ1-5; 8 bases map to TRBD1. V lost 1 base to trimming and J lost 8 bases; unmatched junction nucleotides: 13. The CDR3 runs 17 residues. In germline, CDR1 is LNHDA, CDR2 SQIVND (reference sequence).

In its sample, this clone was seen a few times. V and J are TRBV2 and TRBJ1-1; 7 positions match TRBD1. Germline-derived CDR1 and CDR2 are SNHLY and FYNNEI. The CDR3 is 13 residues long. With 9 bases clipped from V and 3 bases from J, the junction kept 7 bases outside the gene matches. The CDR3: CASRTGEDTEAFF. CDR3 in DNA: TGTGCCAGTAGGACAGGAGAGGACACTGAAGCTTTCTTT.